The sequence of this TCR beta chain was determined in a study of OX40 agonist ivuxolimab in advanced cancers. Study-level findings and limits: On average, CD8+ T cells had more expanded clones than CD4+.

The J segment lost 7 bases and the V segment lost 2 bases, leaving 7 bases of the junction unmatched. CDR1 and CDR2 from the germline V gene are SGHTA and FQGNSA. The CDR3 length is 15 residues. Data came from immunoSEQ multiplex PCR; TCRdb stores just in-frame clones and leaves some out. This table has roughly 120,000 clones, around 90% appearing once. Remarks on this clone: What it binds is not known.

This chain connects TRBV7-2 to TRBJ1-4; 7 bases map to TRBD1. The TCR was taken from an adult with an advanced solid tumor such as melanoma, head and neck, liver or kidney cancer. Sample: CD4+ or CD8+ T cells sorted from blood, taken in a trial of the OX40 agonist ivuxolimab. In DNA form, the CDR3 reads TGTGCCAGCAGCTTATATACAGGGGCTAGTGAAAAACTGTTTTTT. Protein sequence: CASSLYTGASEKLFF.